This passage covers 19 T cell receptor beta chains from one sample sequenced in a study of T cells after yellow fever vaccination. TCRdb re-called the 5' RACE reads with MiXCR, one entry per CDR3 protein. Seen here are more than 65,000 distinct CDR3 sequences, around 6.2% observed once, and the top ten hold over 2%. The sample consisted of CD4+ T cells sorted from PBMCs, taken around 15 days after the first yellow fever vaccination. These receptors came from a man younger than 35 who received the YFV17D yellow fever vaccine.

This clonotype was observed a single time. A much larger clone sits a single nucleotide away, making a read error possible. This chain joins TRBV20-1 and TRBJ2-1, with 7 positions matching TRBD1. The CDR3 runs to 13 residues. Trimming removed 3 bases from V and 12 bases from J; junction bases left unmatched: 11. Per the germline V gene, CDR1 is DFQATT and CDR2 is SNEGSKA (reference sequence). The CDR3, as DNA: TGCAGTGCTAGCGGGACAGTTGTAGATGCGCAGTTCTTC. The encoded protein is CSASGTVVDAQFF.

This clonotype showed up many times. CDR3 sequence (DNA): TGCAGTGCCTTCGCGGCCAGCTCTGGGGCCAACGTCCTGACTTTC. It is translated as CSAFAASSGANVLTF. The J gene is TRBJ2-6, the V gene TRBV20-1; no clear D gene. V was clipped by 6 bases and J by 0 bases, with 12 bases between them. Germline V gives CDR1 DFQATT, CDR2 SNEGSKA (reference sequence). There are 15 residues in the CDR3.

This clonotype was counted many times. This chain joins TRBV7-3 and TRBJ2-5; 7 bases map to TRBD1. Germline CDR1 SGHTA, CDR2 FQGTGA. This CDR3 comprises 15 residues. Unmatched junction bases numbered 8, after V lost 5 bases and J lost 2 bases. The CDR3 reads CASSRSRDRQETQYF. The CDR3 nucleotides are TGTGCCAGCAGCCGGTCCCGGGACAGACAAGAGACCCAGTACTTC. The whole variable domain, remainder taken from reference TRBV7-3 and TRBJ2-5, is GAGVSQTPSNKVTEKGKYVELRCDPISGHTALYWYRQSLGQGPEFLIYFQGTGAADDSGLPNDRFFAVRPEGSVSTLKIQRTERGDSAVYLCASSRSRDRQETQYFGPGTRLLVL.

This clonotype was detected many times. The V call is TRBV12-3 or TRBV12-4, the J call TRBJ1-5; 8 bases map to TRBD1. The CDR3 runs 13 residues. V shed 8 bases and J 4 bases; nucleotides not matched to a gene: 4. CDR3 sequence (DNA): TGTGCCAGCGGGCGGACAGGGAATCAGCCCCAGCATTTT. Translating gives CASGRTGNQPQHF.

This clonotype came up many times. The chain has TRBV20-1 and TRBJ1-2, with D possibly matching TRBD1 (5 bases). Trimming stripped 3 bases from V and 4 bases from J, with 12 bases between. This CDR3 comprises 13 residues. CDR1 DFQATT and CDR2 SNEGSKA come from the germline V gene (reference sequence). The CDR3 is CSASPGLPYGYTF. DNA of the CDR3: TGCAGTGCTAGTCCGGGACTGCCCTATGGCTACACCTTC.

This clonotype was counted at least ten times. V gene TRBV6-5 combines with J gene TRBJ1-5; no definite D call. Per germline, CDR1 MNHEY and CDR2 SVGAGI. The V and J ends lost 0 bases and 0 bases respectively, with 6 bases between them. This CDR3 region has 15 residues. CDR3 residues: CASSYSYVSNQPQHF. CDR3 DNA: TGTGCCAGCAGTTACTCATACGTTAGCAATCAGCCCCAGCATTTT.

This clonotype was counted at least ten times. This chain uses TRBV6-5 with TRBJ1-5; D is possibly TRBD1 (5 bases). V lost 4 bases, J lost 0 bases, and 19 bases lay in between. The CDR3 extends over 18 amino acids. Germline CDR1 MNHEY, CDR2 SVGAGI. CDR3 protein: CASSLNIDSKYSNQPQHF. For the CDR3, the DNA is TGTGCCAGCAGTTTAAATATCGACAGCAAATATAGCAATCAGCCCCAGCATTTT.

This clonotype was seen repeatedly, ten times or more. The chain recombines TRBV20-1 with TRBJ2-7; a weak D match, TRBD2 (5 bases). CDR3 length equals 17 residues. The ends were cut back, 0 bases at V and 2 bases at J, with 20 bases in the middle. CDR1 is DFQATT and CDR2 is SNEGSKA in the germline V gene (reference sequence). The CDR3, as DNA: TGCAGTGCTAGAGATGACTTCGCTAGCCCTATACCCTACGAGCAGTACTTC. Amino acid sequence: CSARDDFASPIPYEQYF.

This clonotype was picked up many times. V gene TRBV6-5 combines with J gene TRBJ2-7; D possibly uses TRBD1 or TRBD2 (5 bases each). Trimming left V 10 bases short and J 4 bases short, with 20 bases between. The CDR3 totals 14 residues. The germline gives CDR1 MNHEY, CDR2 SVGAGI. This chain's CDR3 is CATLAPGSIYEQYF. CDR3 nucleotides: TGTGCCACTCTAGCACCAGGGAGTATTTACGAGCAGTACTTC.

This clonotype has at least ten counts. This sequence joins TRBV25-1 and TRBJ1-2; possibly TRBD1 for D (6 bases). Trimming shortened V by 4 bases and J by 8 bases, and 20 bases separated the two germline ends. The CDR3 contains 15 residues. Germline V gene sequence: CDR1 MGHDK, CDR2 SYGVNS. This chain's CDR3 is CASSGWTEASGGYTF. The CDR3 bases are TGTGCCAGCAGTGGCTGGACAGAGGCTTCGGGGGGCTACACCTTC.

This clonotype was picked up many times. J is TRBJ1-2 and V is TRBV10-2; perhaps TRBD1 as D (5 bases). V lost 4 bases to trimming and J lost 7 bases, with 19 bases between them. Germline V gene sequence: CDR1 WSHSY, CDR2 SAAADI. This CDR3 is 15 amino acids long. CDR3: CASSGPIGTLGGYTF. The CDR3 DNA sequence: TGCGCCAGCAGTGGCCCGATCGGGACTCTAGGTGGCTACACCTTC.

In this sample, this clonotype turned up many times. At one end, the junction sequence differs from germline, possibly due to a read error. This chain joins TRBV5-1 and TRBJ1-2; D is unclear. The germline CDR1 and CDR2 sequences are SGHRS and YFSETQ. The CDR3 runs to 13 residues. The CDR3 region is CASSLEGNYGYTF. The CDR3 coding sequence is TGTGCCAGCAGCTTAGAGGGAAACTATGGCTACACCTTC.

Many counts were recorded for this clonotype. The gene calls are TRBV5-5 and TRBJ2-7; D is unclear. The V gene lost 0 bases and the J gene lost 4 bases, with 14 bases spanning the gap. The germline CDR1 and CDR2 sequences are SGHKS and YYEKEE (reference sequence). The CDR3 is 15 amino acids. This CDR3 is CASSLESELSYEQYV. CDR3 DNA sequence: TGTGCCAGCAGCTTGGAGTCAGAGCTTTCTTACGAGCAGTACGTC.

Many counts were recorded for this clonotype. The V gene is TRBV19, the J gene TRBJ1-2; D not resolved. This CDR3 contains 13 residues. CDR1 is LNHDA and CDR2 is SQIVND in the germline V gene (reference sequence). The V end was cut by 7 bases, the J end by 8 bases, with 17 bases between. In DNA, the CDR3 is TGTGCCAGTACAACGGCAGAGATGGGGGGCTACACCTTC. This codes for CASTTAEMGGYTF.

This clonotype was observed at least ten times. The rearrangement links TRBV28 to TRBJ2-3, with TRBD2 matching over 12 bases. CDR1 is MDHEN and CDR2 is SYDVKM in the germline V gene. CDR3 length: 16 amino acids. V shed 5 bases, J shed 4 bases, and the junction held 7 bases outside the gene matches. The CDR3 nucleotides read TGTGCCAGCAGTGGCTCTAGCGGGGGGGCCGCAGATACGCAGTATTTT. Amino acids: CASSGSSGGAADTQYF.

J is TRBJ1-2 and V is TRBV18; D remains ambiguous. This CDR3 comprises 15 residues. Per germline, CDR1 KGHSH and CDR2 LQKENI. The germline V and J ends were trimmed by 1 base and 0 bases, with 9 bases remaining between them. CDR3 bases: TGTGCCAGCTCACCACAGTTGGGGACTAACTATGGCTACACCTTC. Residues: CASSPQLGTNYGYTF.

This clonotype was observed at least ten times. The J gene is TRBJ2-3, the V gene TRBV29-1; TRBD2 might be the D (6 bases). Trimming shortened V by 4 bases and J by 1 base, and 12 bases separated the two germline ends. CDR3 size: 14 residues. Germline V CDR1 and CDR2: SQVTM, ANQGSEA. The CDR3, as DNA: TGCAGCGTTGTGATAGGAGGGGGCACAGATACGCAGTATTTT. This gives the protein CSVVIGGGTDTQYF.

This clonotype was seen ten or more times. The chain joins TRBV20-1 to TRBJ2-1; either TRBD1 or TRBD2 may supply D (5 bases each). Trimming removed 2 bases from V and 9 bases from J, with 17 bases in between. The CDR3 is 14 amino acids. Per germline, CDR1 DFQATT and CDR2 SNEGSKA (reference sequence). CDR3 nucleotides: TGCAGTGCTAGATCGGGGACGGTCATTGGTGAGCAGTTCTTC. It is translated as CSARSGTVIGEQFF.

This clonotype has ten or more counts. The chain employs TRBV7-9 and TRBJ2-3; 13 bases line up with TRBD2. The CDR3 extends over 17 amino acids. V lost 6 bases and J lost 2; bases outside the gene matches: 8. Germline V gene sequence: CDR1 SEHNR, CDR2 FQNEAQ (reference sequence). The CDR3 DNA sequence: TGTGCCAGCAGTTTCCAGACTAGCGGGGGGTACACAGATACGCAGTATTTT. This encodes CASSFQTSGGYTDTQYF. Drawing the rest from reference TRBV7-9 and TRBJ2-3, the complete variable domain is DTGVSQNPRHKITKRGQNVTFRCDPISEHNRLYWYRQTLGQGPEFLTYFQNEAQLEKSRLLSDRFSAERPKGSFSTLEIQRTEQGDSAMYLCASSFQTSGGYTDTQYFGPGTRLTVL.